This T cell receptor (beta chain) was identified in a study of blood T cell repertoires in COVID-19. Study information: From T cells, B-cell-depleted T cells, or PBMCs came the material, which was cDNA or gDNA.

Germline trimming cut 0 bases from V and 5 bases from J; bases unmatched to any gene: 4. CDR3 length: 17 amino acids. Germline V CDR1 and CDR2: SGHRS, YFSETQ. Produced via immunoSEQ multiplex PCR; TCRdb's table is partial and in-frame only. Of some 110,000 clones in the sample, 86% were seen once. This clonotype was obtained from a human donor in a cohort sampled during active COVID-19. Sequencing used peripheral blood. This chain connects TRBV5-1 to TRBJ2-5, with 16 bases lining up with TRBD2. The CDR3 region is CASSLAGTSGRAETQYF. DNA for the CDR3: TGCGCCAGCAGCTTGGCCGGGACTAGCGGGAGGGCGGAGACCCAGTACTTC. Full variable domain (remainder filled in from reference TRBV5-1 and TRBJ2-5): KAGVTQTPRYLIKTRGQQVTLSCSPISGHRSVSWYQQTPGQGLQFLFEYFSETQRNKGNFPGRFSGRQFSNSRSEMNVSTLELGDSALYLCASSLAGTSGRAETQYFGPGTRLLVL.